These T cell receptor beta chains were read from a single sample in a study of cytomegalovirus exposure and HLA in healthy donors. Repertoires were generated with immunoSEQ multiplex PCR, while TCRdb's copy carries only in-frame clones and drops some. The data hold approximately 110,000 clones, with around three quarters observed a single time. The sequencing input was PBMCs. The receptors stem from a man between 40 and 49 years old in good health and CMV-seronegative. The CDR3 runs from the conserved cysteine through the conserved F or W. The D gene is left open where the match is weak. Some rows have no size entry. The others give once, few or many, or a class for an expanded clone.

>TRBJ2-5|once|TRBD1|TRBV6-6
CASSYSQGVETQYF
TGTGCCAGCAGTTACTCGCAGGGGGTAGAGACCCAGTACTTC
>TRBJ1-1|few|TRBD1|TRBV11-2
CASSRDSNTEAFF
TGTGCCAGCAGCCGGGACAGTAACACTGAAGCTTTCTTT
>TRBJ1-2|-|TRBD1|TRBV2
CASSVGGASNYGYTF
TGTGCCAGCAGTGTAGGGGGCGCGTCTAACTATGGCTACACCTTC
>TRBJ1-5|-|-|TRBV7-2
CASSLTVGNQPQHF
TGTGCCAGCAGCCTAACAGTAGGCAATCAGCCCCAGCATTTT
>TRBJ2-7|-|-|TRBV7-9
CASSLAPQGSRYEQYF
TGTGCCAGCAGCTTAGCGCCCCAGGGTAGTAGATACGAGCAGTACTTC
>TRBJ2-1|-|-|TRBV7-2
CASSLGGVSYNEQFF
TGTGCCAGCAGCCTAGGGGGGGTCTCCTACAATGAGCAGTTCTTC
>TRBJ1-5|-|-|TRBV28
CASSFQADYSNQPQHF
TGTGCCAGCAGTTTCCAGGCGGACTATAGCAATCAGCCCCAGCATTTT
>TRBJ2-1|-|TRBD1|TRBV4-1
CASSRTQGAQNEQFF
TGCGCCAGCAGCCGGACACAGGGGGCTCAAAATGAGCAGTTCTTC
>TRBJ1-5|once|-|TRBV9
CASSRGQYSNQPQHF
TGTGCCAGCAGCCGCGGACAGTATAGCAATCAGCCCCAGCATTTT
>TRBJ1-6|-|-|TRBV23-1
CASSQTQSYPRNSPLHF
TGCGCCAGCAGTCAAACCCAGAGTTATCCGAGGAATTCACCCCTCCACTTT
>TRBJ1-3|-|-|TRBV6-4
CAKRGGWGNTIYF
TGTGCCAAGCGTGGTGGCTGGGGAAACACCATATATTTT
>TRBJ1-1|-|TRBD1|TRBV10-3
CAISDPGQGGTEAFF
TGTGCCATCAGTGACCCGGGACAGGGAGGCACTGAAGCTTTCTTT
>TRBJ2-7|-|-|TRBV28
CASSLDTSSYEQYF
TGTGCCAGCAGTTTAGACACGTCCTCCTACGAGCAGTACTTC
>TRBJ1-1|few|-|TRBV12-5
CASGTSDTEAFF
TGTGCTAGTGGTACTAGCGACACTGAAGCTTTCTTT
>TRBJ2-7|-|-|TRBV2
CASREEGIEQYF
TGTGCCAGCAGGGAAGAGGGGATCGAGCAGTACTTC
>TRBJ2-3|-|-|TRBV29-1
CSVEAGASPDTQYF
TGCAGCGTTGAAGCAGGGGCGAGTCCAGATACGCAGTATTTT
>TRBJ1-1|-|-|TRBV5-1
CASSGDSRPVAFF
TGCGCCAGCAGTGGCGACAGCCGTCCGGTTGCTTTCTTT
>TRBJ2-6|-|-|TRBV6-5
CASSYSQGNGLTF
TGTGCCAGCAGTTACTCTCAGGGGAACGGCCTGACTTTC
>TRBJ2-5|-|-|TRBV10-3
CAISSQVQETQYF
TGTGCCATCAGCTCTCAGGTCCAAGAGACCCAGTACTTC
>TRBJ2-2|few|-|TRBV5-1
CASSLYSGANTGELFF
TGCGCCAGCAGCTTGTATTCAGGGGCGAACACCGGGGAGCTGTTTTTT
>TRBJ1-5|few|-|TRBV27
CASSLSFGGGQPQHF
TGTGCCAGCAGTTTATCTTTCGGAGGAGGGCAGCCCCAGCATTTT
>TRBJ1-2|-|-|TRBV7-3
CASSLGQLGYGYTF
TGTGCCAGCAGCCTAGGACAGTTAGGCTATGGCTACACCTTC
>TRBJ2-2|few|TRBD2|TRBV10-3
CAINSETSGANTGELFF
TGTGCCATCAATAGTGAGACTAGCGGAGCGAACACCGGGGAGCTGTTTTTT
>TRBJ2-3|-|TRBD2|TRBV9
CASSFSGGAAPDTQYF
TGTGCCAGCAGTTTTAGCGGGGGGGCCGCACCAGATACGCAGTATTTT
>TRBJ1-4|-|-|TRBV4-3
CASSQGGGADEKLFF
TGCGCCAGCAGCCAAGGCGGGGGGGCGGATGAAAAACTGTTTTTT
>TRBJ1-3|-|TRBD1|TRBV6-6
CASSPGGRNTIYF
TGTGCCAGCAGCCCAGGGGGGAGAAACACCATATATTTT
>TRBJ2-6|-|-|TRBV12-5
CASGLTAGANVLTF
TGTGCTAGTGGTCTTACTGCTGGGGCCAACGTCCTGACTTTC
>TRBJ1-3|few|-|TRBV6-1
CASRLTGSGNTIYF
TGTGCCAGCAGGCTTACAGGGTCTGGAAACACCATATATTTT
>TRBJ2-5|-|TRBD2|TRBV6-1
CASSEGGLAEETQYF
TGTGCCAGCAGTGAGGGAGGACTAGCGGAAGAGACCCAGTACTTC
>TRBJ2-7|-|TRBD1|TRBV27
CAGHRDSAVYEQYF
TGTGCCGGTCACCGGGACAGCGCTGTATACGAGCAGTACTTC
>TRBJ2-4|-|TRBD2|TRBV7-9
CASSSTSGGAGRAKNIQYF
TGTGCCAGCAGCTCTACTAGCGGGGGGGCCGGTCGGGCCAAAAACATTCAGTACTTC
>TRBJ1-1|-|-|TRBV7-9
CASSLIPEGFGAFF
TGTGCCAGCAGCTTAATTCCGGAGGGGTTTGGGGCTTTCTTT
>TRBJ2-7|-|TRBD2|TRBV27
CASSFGTSGGVYGQYF
TGTGCCAGCAGTTTCGGGACTAGCGGGGGGGTGTACGGGCAGTACTTC
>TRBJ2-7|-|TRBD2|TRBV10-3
CAISPGRGSSYEQYF
TGTGCCATCAGCCCTGGGAGGGGTTCTAGCTACGAGCAGTACTTC
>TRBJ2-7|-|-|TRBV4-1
CASSPHGASFAREQYF
TGCGCCAGCAGCCCCCATGGGGCCTCCTTTGCCCGCGAGCAGTACTTC
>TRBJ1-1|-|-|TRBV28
CASSLYVGGGTEAFF
TGTGCCAGCAGTTTATATGTTGGGGGGGGCACTGAAGCTTTCTTT
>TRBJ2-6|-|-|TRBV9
CASSVSPSVSGANVLTF
TGTGCCAGCAGCGTGTCTCCTAGCGTCTCTGGGGCCAACGTCCTGACTTTC
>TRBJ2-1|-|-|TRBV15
CATSPGRYNEQFF
TGTGCCACCAGCCCAGGCAGATACAATGAGCAGTTCTTC
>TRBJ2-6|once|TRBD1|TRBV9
CASSAEPGQGVGANVLTF
TGTGCCAGCAGCGCCGAACCGGGACAGGGTGTTGGGGCCAACGTCCTGACTTTC
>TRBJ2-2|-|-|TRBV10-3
CAISESRLGQGGELFF
TGTGCCATCAGTGAATCGAGGTTGGGCCAGGGCGGGGAGCTGTTTTTT
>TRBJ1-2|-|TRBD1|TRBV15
CATSRAAGQGESPNYGYTF
TGTGCCACCAGCAGAGCCGCAGGACAGGGAGAATCCCCTAACTATGGCTACACCTTC
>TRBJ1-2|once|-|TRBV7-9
CASSVNRASYGYTF
TGTGCCAGCAGCGTTAACAGGGCTAGCTATGGCTACACCTTC
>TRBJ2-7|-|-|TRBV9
CASSVAGSQVYEQYF
TGTGCCAGCAGCGTAGCTGGTTCACAGGTCTACGAGCAGTACTTC
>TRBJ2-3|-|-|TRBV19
CASRPRDTDTQYF
TGTGCCAGTCGCCCGCGAGACACAGATACGCAGTATTTT
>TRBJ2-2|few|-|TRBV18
CASSVTAGSNTGELFF
TGTGCCAGCTCAGTAACAGCAGGGTCGAACACCGGGGAGCTGTTTTTT
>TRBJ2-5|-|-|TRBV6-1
CASSFMTQYF
TGTGCCAGCAGCTTTATGACCCAGTACTTC
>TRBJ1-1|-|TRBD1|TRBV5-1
CASSSPSGTGPTEAFF
TGCGCCAGCAGCTCTCCATCCGGGACAGGGCCCACTGAAGCTTTCTTT
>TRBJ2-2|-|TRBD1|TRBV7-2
CASRKDRAHTGELFF
TGTGCCAGCAGAAAGGACAGGGCGCACACCGGGGAGCTGTTTTTT
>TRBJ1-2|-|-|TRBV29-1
CKVGGLTSYGYTF
TGCAAGGTGGGGGGGCTTACCTCCTATGGCTACACCTTC
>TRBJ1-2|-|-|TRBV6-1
CASSLDGSYGYTF
TGTGCCAGCAGTCTCGACGGGAGCTATGGCTACACCTTC
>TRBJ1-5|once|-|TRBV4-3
CATQPQSRQPQHF
TGCGCCACCCAGCCGCAATCTAGGCAGCCCCAGCATTTT
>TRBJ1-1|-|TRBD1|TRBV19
CASSPGGPGVNTEAFF
TGTGCCAGTAGTCCAGGGGGCCCGGGGGTGAACACTGAAGCTTTCTTT
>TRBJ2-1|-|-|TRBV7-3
CASSFQYGTSGEQFF
TGTGCCAGCAGCTTTCAATACGGGACTTCTGGTGAGCAGTTCTTC
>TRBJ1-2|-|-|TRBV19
CASSIDLQGLYGYTF
TGTGCCAGTAGTATAGATCTACAGGGCCTCTATGGCTACACCTTC
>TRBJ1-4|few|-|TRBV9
CASSVVGRAAEKLFF
TGTGCCAGCAGCGTAGTCGGCAGGGCGGCTGAAAAACTGTTTTTT
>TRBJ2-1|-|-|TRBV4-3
CASSQVRAINEQFF
TGCGCCAGCAGCCAAGTCAGGGCCATCAATGAGCAGTTCTTC
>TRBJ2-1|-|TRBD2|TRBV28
CASSRTSGGYNEQFF
TGTGCCAGCAGTAGGACTAGCGGGGGGTACAATGAGCAGTTCTTC
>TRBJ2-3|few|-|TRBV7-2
CASSLEGAGPDTQYF
TGTGCCAGCAGCTTAGAGGGGGCGGGACCAGATACGCAGTATTTT